A selection of T cell receptor beta chains follows, all from one sample in a study of blood T cell repertoires in COVID-19. TCRdb's table, derived via immunoSEQ multiplex PCR, lists solely in-frame clones and lacks some. The sample yields 80,000 to 100,000 clones, about 90% seen once. The sequenced sample consisted of peripheral blood. All receptors derive from a man in his fifties or sixties with COVID-19, enrolled during active disease. Each CDR3 is given with its conserved first and last residue. The order of the fields is CDR3 protein, CDR3 DNA, J gene, D gene, V gene, clone size, CDR3 length. A D gene is named only where the DNA matches it firmly. Size is stated for part of the rows, as once, few or many counts, or as a class when the clone is expanded.

CDR3aa: CASSQDLGGGPADTQYF
CDR3nt: TGTGCCAGCAGCCAAGACTTGGGGGGGGGCCCTGCAGATACGCAGTATTTT
j_gene: TRBJ2-3
d_gene: -
v_gene: TRBV4-2
abundance: -
len: 17

CDR3aa: CAWSVLYSKNTEAFF
CDR3nt: TGTGCCTGGAGTGTACTGTACAGTAAGAACACTGAAGCTTTCTTT
j_gene: TRBJ1-1
d_gene: -
v_gene: TRBV30
abundance: once
len: 15

CDR3aa: CASSYYTGATNEKLFF
CDR3nt: TGTGCCAGCAGTTACTATACAGGGGCAACTAATGAAAAACTGTTTTTT
j_gene: TRBJ1-4
d_gene: TRBD1
v_gene: TRBV27
abundance: few
len: 16

CDR3aa: CASSQAGTEAFF
CDR3nt: TGTGCCAGCAGCCAAGCGGGGACTGAAGCTTTCTTT
j_gene: TRBJ1-1
d_gene: -
v_gene: TRBV14
abundance: -
len: 12

CDR3aa: CASSLDSIYGYTF
CDR3nt: TGTGCCAGCAGTCTGGACAGTATCTATGGCTACACCTTC
j_gene: TRBJ1-2
d_gene: -
v_gene: TRBV11-2
abundance: few
len: 13

CDR3aa: CSVADSPNQPQHF
CDR3nt: TGCAGCGTAGCTGACAGCCCCAATCAGCCCCAGCATTTT
j_gene: TRBJ1-5
d_gene: -
v_gene: TRBV29-1
abundance: once
len: 13

CDR3aa: CASSLLFLGETNTEAFF
CDR3nt: TGTGCCAGCAGCTTATTATTTCTCGGGGAAACGAACACTGAAGCTTTCTTT
j_gene: TRBJ1-1
d_gene: -
v_gene: TRBV7-3
abundance: -
len: 17

CDR3aa: CASSPREAGEVDTQYF
CDR3nt: TGTGCCAGCAGCCCCCGGGAAGCGGGGGAGGTAGATACGCAGTATTTT
j_gene: TRBJ2-3
d_gene: TRBD2
v_gene: TRBV7-9
abundance: -
len: 16

CDR3aa: CASSYGGGAYEQYF
CDR3nt: TGTGCCAGCAGTTATGGAGGGGGGGCCTACGAGCAGTACTTC
j_gene: TRBJ2-7
d_gene: -
v_gene: TRBV6-6
abundance: -
len: 14

CDR3aa: CASSPTPAGNTEAFF
CDR3nt: TGTGCCAGCTCACCAACCCCGGCAGGGAACACTGAAGCTTTCTTT
j_gene: TRBJ1-1
d_gene: -
v_gene: TRBV18
abundance: -
len: 15

CDR3aa: CASRAGGGNTIYF
CDR3nt: TGTGCCAGCAGGGCAGGGGGTGGAAACACCATATATTTT
j_gene: TRBJ1-3
d_gene: TRBD1
v_gene: TRBV6-5
abundance: -
len: 13

CDR3aa: CASRPGVFSGANVLTF
CDR3nt: TGTGCCAGCAGGCCCGGGGTATTCTCTGGGGCCAACGTCCTGACTTTC
j_gene: TRBJ2-6
d_gene: -
v_gene: TRBV7-9
abundance: -
len: 16

CDR3aa: CASSAGVGYEQYF
CDR3nt: TGTGCCAGCAGTGCCGGAGTTGGCTACGAGCAGTACTTC
j_gene: TRBJ2-7
d_gene: -
v_gene: TRBV11-2
abundance: few
len: 13

CDR3aa: CASSSMGQNTEAFF
CDR3nt: TGCGCCAGCAGCTCTATGGGACAGAACACTGAAGCTTTCTTT
j_gene: TRBJ1-1
d_gene: -
v_gene: TRBV5-1
abundance: -
len: 14

CDR3aa: CASSLQRASIETQYF
CDR3nt: TGCGCCAGCAGCTTACAAAGAGCGTCAATCGAGACCCAGTACTTC
j_gene: TRBJ2-5
d_gene: -
v_gene: TRBV5-1
abundance: once
len: 15

CDR3aa: CASSLVEQTYEQYF
CDR3nt: TGTGCCAGCAGCTTAGTTGAACAGACCTACGAGCAGTACTTC
j_gene: TRBJ2-7
d_gene: -
v_gene: TRBV7-9
abundance: -
len: 14

CDR3aa: CASSQGGGGSYNEQFF
CDR3nt: TGTGCCAGCAGCCAAGGAGGGGGTGGGTCCTACAATGAGCAGTTCTTC
j_gene: TRBJ2-1
d_gene: -
v_gene: TRBV3-1/TRBV3-2
abundance: few
len: 16

CDR3aa: CASSSFQETQYF
CDR3nt: TGTGCCAGCAGTTCCTTCCAAGAGACCCAGTACTTC
j_gene: TRBJ2-5
d_gene: -
v_gene: TRBV6-5
abundance: -
len: 12

CDR3aa: CASSQDRPRTRDRGFEQYF
CDR3nt: TGTGCCAGCAGCCAAGATCGACCCCGGACCCGGGACAGGGGGTTCGAGCAGTACTTC
j_gene: TRBJ2-7
d_gene: TRBD1
v_gene: TRBV14
abundance: once
len: 19

CDR3aa: CSVEDRAGGHGYTF
CDR3nt: TGCAGCGTTGAAGATCGGGCAGGGGGTCATGGCTACACCTTC
j_gene: TRBJ1-2
d_gene: TRBD1
v_gene: TRBV29-1
abundance: -
len: 14

CDR3aa: CASGPGTGGAGNEQFF
CDR3nt: TGTGCCAGCGGCCCTGGGACAGGGGGCGCGGGTAATGAGCAGTTCTTC
j_gene: TRBJ2-1
d_gene: TRBD1
v_gene: TRBV27
abundance: -
len: 16

CDR3aa: CASSLAGGSYEQYF
CDR3nt: TGTGCCAGCAGTTTAGCGGGGGGCTCCTACGAGCAGTACTTC
j_gene: TRBJ2-7
d_gene: TRBD2
v_gene: TRBV28
abundance: -
len: 14

CDR3aa: CATRRLAGGTGELFF
CDR3nt: TGTGCCACCAGGAGGCTAGCGGGAGGGACCGGGGAGCTGTTTTTT
j_gene: TRBJ2-2
d_gene: TRBD2
v_gene: TRBV2
abundance: -
len: 15

CDR3aa: CASSGQGEAFF
CDR3nt: TGTGCCAGCAGCGGACAGGGCGAAGCTTTCTTT
j_gene: TRBJ1-1
d_gene: TRBD1
v_gene: TRBV9
abundance: -
len: 11

CDR3aa: CASSPGDRVGEKLFF
CDR3nt: TGTGCCAGCAGTCCCGGGGACAGGGTGGGCGAAAAACTGTTTTTT
j_gene: TRBJ1-4
d_gene: TRBD1
v_gene: TRBV7-2
abundance: -
len: 15

CDR3aa: CASSQEQGVVAFF
CDR3nt: TGTGCCAGCTCACAAGAACAGGGGGTAGTGGCTTTCTTT
j_gene: TRBJ1-1
d_gene: TRBD1
v_gene: TRBV18
abundance: once
len: 13

CDR3aa: CAWPGGTGASGNTIYF
CDR3nt: TGTGCCTGGCCGGGCGGGACAGGGGCCTCTGGAAACACCATATATTTT
j_gene: TRBJ1-3
d_gene: TRBD1
v_gene: TRBV30
abundance: -
len: 16

CDR3aa: CASSLRDSPFANTGELFF
CDR3nt: TGCGCCAGCAGCCTTCGGGACAGTCCGTTCGCGAACACCGGGGAGCTGTTTTTT
j_gene: TRBJ2-2
d_gene: TRBD1
v_gene: TRBV4-1
abundance: -
len: 18

CDR3aa: CATSRDIGTVYGYTF
CDR3nt: TGTGCCACCAGCAGAGATATCGGGACAGTCTATGGCTACACCTTC
j_gene: TRBJ1-2
d_gene: TRBD1
v_gene: TRBV15
abundance: -
len: 15

CDR3aa: CASSSRPVYASAVQYF
CDR3nt: TGTGCCAGCAGTTCCCGCCCCGTTTATGCTAGCGCGGTGCAGTACTTC
j_gene: TRBJ2-7
d_gene: -
v_gene: TRBV6-5
abundance: -
len: 16

CDR3aa: CASRRQGGGNYGYTF
CDR3nt: TGTGCCAGCAGGCGACAGGGGGGGGGTAACTATGGCTACACCTTC
j_gene: TRBJ1-2
d_gene: TRBD1
v_gene: TRBV28
abundance: -
len: 15

CDR3aa: CASSLGREGYTF
CDR3nt: TGCGCCAGCAGCTTGGGCAGGGAAGGCTACACCTTC
j_gene: TRBJ1-2
d_gene: -
v_gene: TRBV5-1
abundance: -
len: 12

CDR3aa: CASSYGTDYEQYF
CDR3nt: TGTGCCAGCAGTTACGGGACAGATTACGAGCAGTACTTC
j_gene: TRBJ2-7
d_gene: TRBD1
v_gene: TRBV6-6
abundance: -
len: 13

CDR3aa: CASSWDRVSGELFF
CDR3nt: TGTGCCAGCAGCTGGGACAGGGTTTCCGGGGAGCTGTTTTTT
j_gene: TRBJ2-2
d_gene: TRBD1
v_gene: TRBV7-8
abundance: -
len: 14

CDR3aa: CAFLGRDTEAFF
CDR3nt: TGTGCCTTCCTTGGGCGAGACACTGAAGCTTTCTTT
j_gene: TRBJ1-1
d_gene: -
v_gene: TRBV21-1
abundance: -
len: 12

CDR3aa: CASTSPGGRNSNQPQHF
CDR3nt: TGTGCCAGTACCTCACCCGGGGGACGGAATAGCAATCAGCCCCAGCATTTT
j_gene: TRBJ1-5
d_gene: -
v_gene: TRBV19
abundance: once
len: 17

CDR3aa: CSVGTGVGQPQHF
CDR3nt: TGCAGCGTTGGGACAGGGGTCGGTCAGCCCCAGCATTTT
j_gene: TRBJ1-5
d_gene: TRBD1
v_gene: TRBV29-1
abundance: -
len: 13

CDR3aa: CASSEFEIPRGLSYNEQFF
CDR3nt: TGTGCCAGCAGTGAATTTGAAATCCCGCGGGGCCTCTCCTACAATGAGCAGTTCTTC
j_gene: TRBJ2-1
d_gene: -
v_gene: TRBV6-1
abundance: -
len: 19

CDR3aa: CASSYDRARTDTQYF
CDR3nt: TGTGCCAGCAGTTACGACAGGGCTCGCACAGATACGCAGTATTTT
j_gene: TRBJ2-3
d_gene: TRBD1
v_gene: TRBV6-5
abundance: -
len: 15

CDR3aa: CASSFGTAQFF
CDR3nt: TGCGCCAGCAGCTTCGGGACAGCGCAGTTCTTC
j_gene: TRBJ2-1
d_gene: TRBD1
v_gene: TRBV5-1
abundance: -
len: 11

CDR3aa: CASSQEAGEGFGYTF
CDR3nt: TGCGCCAGCAGCCAAGAAGCGGGTGAAGGGTTTGGCTACACCTTC
j_gene: TRBJ1-2
d_gene: -
v_gene: TRBV4-3
abundance: -
len: 15

CDR3aa: CASWWTGDTEAFF
CDR3nt: TGTGCCAGCTGGTGGACAGGGGACACTGAAGCTTTCTTT
j_gene: TRBJ1-1
d_gene: TRBD1
v_gene: TRBV6-6
abundance: -
len: 13

CDR3aa: CASSERDSSYNEQFF
CDR3nt: TGTGCCAGCAGTGAAAGGGACAGCTCCTACAATGAGCAGTTCTTC
j_gene: TRBJ2-1
d_gene: TRBD1
v_gene: TRBV2
abundance: -
len: 15

CDR3aa: CASSPPDRGRQQYF
CDR3nt: TGTGCCAGCAGTCCCCCGGACAGGGGGCGCCAGCAGTATTTT
j_gene: TRBJ2-3
d_gene: TRBD1
v_gene: TRBV27
abundance: -
len: 14

CDR3aa: CASSLEGLGTYEQFF
CDR3nt: TGTGCCAGCAGCTTAGAAGGACTAGGTACCTATGAGCAGTTCTTC
j_gene: TRBJ2-1
d_gene: TRBD2
v_gene: TRBV7-9
abundance: -
len: 15

CDR3aa: CASSFTGTEAFF
CDR3nt: TGTGCCAGCAGTTTTACAGGGACTGAAGCTTTCTTT
j_gene: TRBJ1-1
d_gene: -
v_gene: TRBV2
abundance: -
len: 12

CDR3aa: CASSLRQGNGYTF
CDR3nt: TGTGCCAGCAGCTTACGACAGGGTAATGGCTACACCTTC
j_gene: TRBJ1-2
d_gene: TRBD1
v_gene: TRBV7-3
abundance: once
len: 13

CDR3aa: CASSVSQDRGTSYGYTF
CDR3nt: TGTGCCAGCAGCGTAAGCCAGGACAGAGGAACCTCCTATGGCTACACCTTC
j_gene: TRBJ1-2
d_gene: -
v_gene: TRBV7-9
abundance: -
len: 17

CDR3aa: CASSPSTGVGGTF
CDR3nt: TGTGCCAGCAGCCCCTCGACAGGCGTTGGTGGCACCTTC
j_gene: TRBJ1-2
d_gene: -
v_gene: TRBV5-4
abundance: -
len: 13

CDR3aa: CAGSTLIGEQYF
CDR3nt: TGTGCCGGGTCGACTTTGATCGGCGAGCAGTACTTC
j_gene: TRBJ2-7
d_gene: -
v_gene: TRBV28
abundance: -
len: 12

CDR3aa: CASSLGGVSSGGPGPDTQYF
CDR3nt: TGTGCCAGCAGCTTAGGAGGGGTTTCGAGCGGGGGGCCGGGCCCAGATACGCAGTATTTT
j_gene: TRBJ2-3
d_gene: TRBD2
v_gene: TRBV7-8
abundance: once
len: 20

CDR3aa: CASTRGGIYGYTF
CDR3nt: TGTGCCAGCACCCGGGGGGGGATCTATGGCTACACCTTC
j_gene: TRBJ1-2
d_gene: -
v_gene: TRBV12-3/TRBV12-4
abundance: -
len: 13

CDR3aa: CASSEYNRYTEAFF
CDR3nt: TGCGCCAGCAGCGAATATAACAGGTACACTGAAGCTTTCTTT
j_gene: TRBJ1-1
d_gene: -
v_gene: TRBV4-1
abundance: -
len: 14

CDR3aa: CASSPGQVQETQYF
CDR3nt: TGCGCCAGCAGCCCTGGACAGGTTCAAGAGACCCAGTACTTC
j_gene: TRBJ2-5
d_gene: TRBD1
v_gene: TRBV5-1
abundance: -
len: 14

CDR3aa: CASSHAPAGINQPQHF
CDR3nt: TGCGCCAGCAGCCATGCCCCTGCGGGGATCAATCAGCCCCAGCATTTT
j_gene: TRBJ1-5
d_gene: -
v_gene: TRBV4-1
abundance: once
len: 16

CDR3aa: CASSVGGTGDSGELFF
CDR3nt: TGTGCCAGCAGCGTAGGAGGGACAGGGGATTCCGGGGAGCTGTTTTTT
j_gene: TRBJ2-2
d_gene: TRBD1
v_gene: TRBV9
abundance: -
len: 16